This T cell receptor (beta chain) is drawn from a study of shared clonotypes between healthy human individuals. Study observations and caveats: Generally, naive subsets came out with larger estimated richness than memory subsets.

Each sorted subset replicate got 200 ng genomic DNA, 25,000 to 35,000 genomes. Only in-frame clones appear in the TCRdb table, and some are missing; sequencing was by immunoSEQ multiplex PCR. The data contain approximately 1,500,000 clones, about 98% of them seen just once; the ten biggest clones take up 0.4% to 0.45%. The CDR3 sequence is 15 residues long. The germline V gene encodes CDR1 SEHNR and CDR2 FQNEAQ (reference sequence). Trimming pared 5 bases from V and 3 bases from J, leaving 17 bases between. This clone was recorded once. Its antigen is unknown. This clonotype was obtained from a man aged 25-45 years in good health. Sequencing was done on a sample of naive CD4+ T cells sorted from blood. Subset denoted: CD45RA+ positively selected. J is TRBJ2-7 and V is TRBV7-9, with D tentatively TRBD1 (7 bases). CDR3 sequence (DNA): TGTGCCAGCAGCGCGAAGGACAGGCGGGACTACGAGCAGTACTTC. Its translation is CASSAKDRRDYEQYF. The variable domain in full, completed from reference TRBV7-9 and TRBJ2-7, reads DTGVSQNPRHKITKRGQNVTFRCDPISEHNRLYWYRQTLGQGPEFLTYFQNEAQLEKSRLLSDRFSAERPKGSFSTLEIQRTEQGDSAMYLCASSAKDRRDYEQYFGPGTRLTVT.